The clone carrying this T cell receptor (beta chain) was observed a few times. This record belongs to a study of beta chain features in type 1 diabetes. Of the isolated RNA, all was reverse transcribed, and so the sequenced material was expressed TCRB transcripts. TCRdb keeps only in-frame clones here, not all; method: immunoSEQ multiplex PCR. The sample lists some 410,000 clones, approximately 15% occurring once. The germline V gene has CDR1 SEHNR and CDR2 FQNEAQ (reference sequence). The CDR3 runs to 15 residues. The V gene end was trimmed by 3 bases and the J gene end by 2 bases; junction bases not matched to a gene: 1.

Sequenced input: naive CD4+ T cells from blood. This receptor was identified in a young man in good health. The V gene is TRBV7-9, the J gene TRBJ2-2; 9 bases fit TRBD2. The DNA of the CDR3 is TGTGCCAGCAGCTTGGGACTAGCCAACACCGGGGAGCTGTTTTTT. The encoded protein is CASSLGLANTGELFF.